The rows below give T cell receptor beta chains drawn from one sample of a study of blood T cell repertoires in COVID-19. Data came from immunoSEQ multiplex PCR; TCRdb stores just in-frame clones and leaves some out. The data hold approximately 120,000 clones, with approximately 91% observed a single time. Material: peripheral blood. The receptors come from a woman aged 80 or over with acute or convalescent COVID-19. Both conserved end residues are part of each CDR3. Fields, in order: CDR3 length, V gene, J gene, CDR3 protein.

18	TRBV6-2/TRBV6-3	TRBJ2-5	CASSRTSPDYRAQETQYF
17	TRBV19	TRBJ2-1	CASSINPSGRAVNEQFF
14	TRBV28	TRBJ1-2	CASSSFDRNYGYTF
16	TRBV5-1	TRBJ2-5	CASSLVPSTGGETQYF
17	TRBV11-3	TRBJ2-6	CASSLGTGTSGANVLTF
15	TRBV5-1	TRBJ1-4	CASSLEGATNEKLFF
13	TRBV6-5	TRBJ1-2	CASKRTGGYGYTF
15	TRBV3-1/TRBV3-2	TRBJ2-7	CASSSPGGTGYEQYF
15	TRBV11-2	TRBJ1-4	CASSLGQEINEKLFF
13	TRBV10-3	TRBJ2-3	CAIKHRDRDTQYF
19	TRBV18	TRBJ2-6	CASSPRPQVLSSGANVLTF
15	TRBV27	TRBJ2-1	CASSLSGTTTGEQFF
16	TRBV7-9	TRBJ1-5	CASSLGAGGYGQPQHF
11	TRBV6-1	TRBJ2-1	CASSYDNEQFF
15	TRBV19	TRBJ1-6	CASSGGGRTFSPLHF
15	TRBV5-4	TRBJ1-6	CASSLDSSYNSPLHF
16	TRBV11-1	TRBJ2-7	CASSLEDRGHLYEQYF
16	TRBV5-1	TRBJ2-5	CASSLASGRAWETQYF
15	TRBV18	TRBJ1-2	CASSPPGRGLSGYTF
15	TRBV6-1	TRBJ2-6	CASSEIAIGANVLTF
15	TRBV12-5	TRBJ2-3	CASGLEGLASDTQYF
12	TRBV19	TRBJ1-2	CASAGTTYGYTF
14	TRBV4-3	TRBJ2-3	CASSQQTSTDTQYF
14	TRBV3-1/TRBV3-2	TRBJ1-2	CASSPTGIGLGYTF
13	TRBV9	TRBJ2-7	CASSRGQEVQQYF
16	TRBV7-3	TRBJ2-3	CASSLVLAGDTDTQYF
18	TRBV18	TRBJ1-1	CASSPKGTGGTTNTEAFF
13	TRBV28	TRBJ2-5	CASSPGGGETQYF